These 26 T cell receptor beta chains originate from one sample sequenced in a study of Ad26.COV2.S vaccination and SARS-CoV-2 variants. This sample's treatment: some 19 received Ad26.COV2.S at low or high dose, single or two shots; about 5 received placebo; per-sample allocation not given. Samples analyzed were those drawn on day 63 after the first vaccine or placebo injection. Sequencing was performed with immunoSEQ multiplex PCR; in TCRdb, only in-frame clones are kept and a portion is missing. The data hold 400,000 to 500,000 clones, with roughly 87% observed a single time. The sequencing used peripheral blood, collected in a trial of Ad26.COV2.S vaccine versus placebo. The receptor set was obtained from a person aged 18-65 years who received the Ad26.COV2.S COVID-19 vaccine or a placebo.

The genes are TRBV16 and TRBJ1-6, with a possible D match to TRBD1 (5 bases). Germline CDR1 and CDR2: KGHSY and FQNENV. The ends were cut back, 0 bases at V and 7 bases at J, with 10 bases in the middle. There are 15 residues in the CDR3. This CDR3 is CASSQSGQGNSPLHF. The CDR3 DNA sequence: TGTGCCAGCAGCCAATCTGGGCAGGGAAATTCACCCCTCCACTTT. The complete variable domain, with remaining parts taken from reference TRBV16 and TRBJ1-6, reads GEEVAQTPKHLVRGEGQKAKLYCAPIKGHSYVFWYQQVLKNEFKFLISFQNENVFDETGMPKERFSAKCLPNSPCSLEIQATKLEDSAVYFCASSQSGQGNSPLHFGNGTRLTVT.

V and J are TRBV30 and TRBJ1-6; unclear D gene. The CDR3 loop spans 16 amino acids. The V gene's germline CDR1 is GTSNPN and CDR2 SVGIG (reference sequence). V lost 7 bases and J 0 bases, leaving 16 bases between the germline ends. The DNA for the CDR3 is TGTGCCTACAAATATAGTGGGAGCTCCTATAATTCACCCCTCCACTTT. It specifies CAYKYSGSSYNSPLHF.

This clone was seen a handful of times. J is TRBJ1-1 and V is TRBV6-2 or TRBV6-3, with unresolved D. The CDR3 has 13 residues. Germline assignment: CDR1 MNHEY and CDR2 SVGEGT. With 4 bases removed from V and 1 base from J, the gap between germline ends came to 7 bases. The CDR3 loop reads CASSLTRNTEAFF. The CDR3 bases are TGTGCCAGCAGTTTGACAAGGAACACTGAAGCTTTCTTT.

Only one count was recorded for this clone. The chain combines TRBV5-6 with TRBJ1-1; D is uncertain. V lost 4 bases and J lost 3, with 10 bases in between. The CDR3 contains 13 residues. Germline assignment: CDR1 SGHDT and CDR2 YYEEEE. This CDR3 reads CASSPPGYTEAFF. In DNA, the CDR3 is TGTGCCAGCAGCCCCCCCGGTTACACTGAAGCTTTCTTT.

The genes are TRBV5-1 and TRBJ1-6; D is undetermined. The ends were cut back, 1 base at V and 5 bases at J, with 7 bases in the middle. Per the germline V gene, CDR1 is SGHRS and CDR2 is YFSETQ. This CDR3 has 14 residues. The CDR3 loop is CASSLTMDNSPLHF. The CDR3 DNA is TGCGCCAGCAGCTTGACTATGGATAATTCACCCCTCCACTTT.

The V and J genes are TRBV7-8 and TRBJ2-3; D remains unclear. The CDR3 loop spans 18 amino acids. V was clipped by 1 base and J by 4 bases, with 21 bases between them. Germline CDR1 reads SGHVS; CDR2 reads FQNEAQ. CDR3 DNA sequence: TGTGCCAGCAGCTTAGGGCCCCCATACGAGATGGATCCAGATACGCAGTATTTT. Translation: CASSLGPPYEMDPDTQYF.

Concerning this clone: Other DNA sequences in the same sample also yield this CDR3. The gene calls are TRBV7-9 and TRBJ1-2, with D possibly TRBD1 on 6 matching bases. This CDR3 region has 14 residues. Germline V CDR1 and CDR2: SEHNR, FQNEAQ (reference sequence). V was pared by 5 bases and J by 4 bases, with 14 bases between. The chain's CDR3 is CASSPRGGAYGYTF. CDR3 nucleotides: TGTGCCAGCAGCCCACGGGGGGGGGCCTATGGCTACACCTTC.

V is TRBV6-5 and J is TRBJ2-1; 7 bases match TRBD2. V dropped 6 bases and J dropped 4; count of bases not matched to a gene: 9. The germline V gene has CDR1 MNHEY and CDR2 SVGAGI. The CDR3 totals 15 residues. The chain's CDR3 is CASSPTSPGYNEQFF. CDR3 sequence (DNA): TGTGCCAGCAGCCCGACTAGCCCAGGGTACAATGAGCAGTTCTTC.

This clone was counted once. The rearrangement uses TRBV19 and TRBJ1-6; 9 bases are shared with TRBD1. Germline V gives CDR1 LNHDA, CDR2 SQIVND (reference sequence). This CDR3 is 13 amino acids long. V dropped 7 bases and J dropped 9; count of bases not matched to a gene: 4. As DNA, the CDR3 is TGTGCCAGTAAGCCGGGACAGGGTTCACCCCTCCACTTT. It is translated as CASKPGQGSPLHF.

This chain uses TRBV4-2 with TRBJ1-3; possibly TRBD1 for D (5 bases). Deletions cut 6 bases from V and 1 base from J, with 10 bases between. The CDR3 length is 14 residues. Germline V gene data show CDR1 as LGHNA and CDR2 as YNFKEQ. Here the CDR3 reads CASRGVVSGNTIYF. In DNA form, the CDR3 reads TGTGCCAGCAGGGGGGTCGTTTCTGGAAACACCATATATTTT.

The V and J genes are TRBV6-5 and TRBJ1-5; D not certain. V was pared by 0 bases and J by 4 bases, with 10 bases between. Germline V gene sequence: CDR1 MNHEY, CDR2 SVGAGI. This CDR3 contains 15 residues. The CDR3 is CASSYSPGMNQPQHF. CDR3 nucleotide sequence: TGTGCCAGCAGTTACTCCCCCGGGATGAATCAGCCCCAGCATTTT.

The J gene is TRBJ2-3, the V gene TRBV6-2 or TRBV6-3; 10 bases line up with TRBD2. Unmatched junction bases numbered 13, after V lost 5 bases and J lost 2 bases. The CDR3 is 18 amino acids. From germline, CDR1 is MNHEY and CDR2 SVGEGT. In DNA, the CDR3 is TGTGCCAGCAGTACACTACAAACTAGCGGGGCGCCCACAGATACGCAGTATTTT. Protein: CASSTLQTSGAPTDTQYF.

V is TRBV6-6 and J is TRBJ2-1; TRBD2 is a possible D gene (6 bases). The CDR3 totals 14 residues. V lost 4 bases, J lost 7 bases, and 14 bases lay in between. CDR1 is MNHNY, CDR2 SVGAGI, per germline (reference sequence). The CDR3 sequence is CASSFIADANEQFF. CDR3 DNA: TGTGCCAGCAGTTTTATAGCGGATGCGAATGAGCAGTTCTTC.

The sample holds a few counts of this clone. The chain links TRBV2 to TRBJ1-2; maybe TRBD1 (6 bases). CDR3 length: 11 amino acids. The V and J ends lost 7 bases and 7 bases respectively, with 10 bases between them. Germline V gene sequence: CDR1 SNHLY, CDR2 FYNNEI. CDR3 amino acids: CASMGASGYTF. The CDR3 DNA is TGTGCCAGCATGGGGGCAAGTGGCTACACCTTC.

The CDR3 nucleotides read TGTGCCAGCGGGATGGGGGGCGCCGGGAGGACTGAAGCTTTCTTT. Protein product: CASGMGGAGRTEAFF. The chain is built from TRBV2 and TRBJ1-1; weak D call: TRBD1 (6 bases). V was trimmed by 8 bases and J by 5 bases, leaving 21 bases between them. The CDR3 consists of 15 residues. Germline V lookup: CDR1 SNHLY, CDR2 FYNNEI.

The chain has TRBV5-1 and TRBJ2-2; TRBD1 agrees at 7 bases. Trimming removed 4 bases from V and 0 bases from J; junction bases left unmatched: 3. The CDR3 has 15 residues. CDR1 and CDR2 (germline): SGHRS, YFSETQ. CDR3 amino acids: CASSQTGANTGELFF. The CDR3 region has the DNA TGCGCCAGCAGCCAAACAGGGGCGAACACCGGGGAGCTGTTTTTT.

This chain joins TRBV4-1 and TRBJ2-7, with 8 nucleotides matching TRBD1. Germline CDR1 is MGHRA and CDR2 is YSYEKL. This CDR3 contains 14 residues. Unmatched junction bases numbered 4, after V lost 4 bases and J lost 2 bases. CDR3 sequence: CASSLGDRTYEQYF. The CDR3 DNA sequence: TGCGCCAGCAGCCTGGGGGACAGGACCTACGAGCAGTACTTC.

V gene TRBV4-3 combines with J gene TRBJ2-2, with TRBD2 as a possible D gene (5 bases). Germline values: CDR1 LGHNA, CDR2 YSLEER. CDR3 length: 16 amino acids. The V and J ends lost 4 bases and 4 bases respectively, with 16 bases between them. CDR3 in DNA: TGCGCCAGCAGCCCCCGCCCGGGGTCGGGCACCGGGGAGCTGTTTTTT. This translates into CASSPRPGSGTGELFF.

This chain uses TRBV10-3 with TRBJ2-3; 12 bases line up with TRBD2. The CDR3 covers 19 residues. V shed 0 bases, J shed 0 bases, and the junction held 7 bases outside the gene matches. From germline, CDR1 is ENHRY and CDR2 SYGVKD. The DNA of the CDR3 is TGTGCCATCAGTGAGTCGCGGCTAGCGGGAGGGACTAGCACAGATACGCAGTATTTT. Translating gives CAISESRLAGGTSTDTQYF.

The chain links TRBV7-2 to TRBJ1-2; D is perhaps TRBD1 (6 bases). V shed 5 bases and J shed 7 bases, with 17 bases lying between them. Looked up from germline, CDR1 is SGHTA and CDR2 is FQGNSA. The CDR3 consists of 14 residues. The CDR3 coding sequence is TGTGCCAGCAGCCCGGGAGGGGGGGCGATTGGCTACACCTTC. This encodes CASSPGGGAIGYTF.

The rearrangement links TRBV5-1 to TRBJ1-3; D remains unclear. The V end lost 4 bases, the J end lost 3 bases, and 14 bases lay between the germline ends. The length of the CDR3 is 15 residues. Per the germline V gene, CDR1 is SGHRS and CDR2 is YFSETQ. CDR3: CASSPMGHGGNTIYF. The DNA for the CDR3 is TGCGCCAGCAGCCCTATGGGTCACGGTGGAAACACCATATATTTT.

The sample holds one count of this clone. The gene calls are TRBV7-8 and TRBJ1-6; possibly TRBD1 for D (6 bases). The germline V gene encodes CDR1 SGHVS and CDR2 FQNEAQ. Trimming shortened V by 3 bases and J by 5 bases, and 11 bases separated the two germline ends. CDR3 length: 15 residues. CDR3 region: CASSFLRGDNSPLHF. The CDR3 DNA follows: TGTGCCAGCAGCTTCCTCAGGGGCGATAATTCACCCCTCCACTTT. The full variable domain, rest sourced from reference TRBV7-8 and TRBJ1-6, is GAGVSQSPRYKVAKRGQDVALRCDPISGHVSLFWYQQALGQGPEFLTYFQNEAQLDKSGLPSDRFFAERPEGSVSTLKIQRTQQEDSAVYLCASSFLRGDNSPLHFGNGTRLTVT.

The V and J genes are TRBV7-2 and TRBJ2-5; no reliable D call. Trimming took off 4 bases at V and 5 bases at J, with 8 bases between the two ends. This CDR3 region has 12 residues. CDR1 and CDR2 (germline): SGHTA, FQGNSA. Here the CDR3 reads CASSSAGETQYF. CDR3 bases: TGTGCCAGCAGCTCCGCTGGGGAGACCCAGTACTTC. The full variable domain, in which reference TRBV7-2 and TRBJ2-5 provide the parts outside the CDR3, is GAGVSQSPSNKVTEKGKDVELRCDPISGHTALYWYRQSLGQGLEFLIYFQGNSAPDKSGLPSDRFSAERTGGSVSTLTIQRTQQEDSAVYLCASSSAGETQYFGPGTRLLVL.

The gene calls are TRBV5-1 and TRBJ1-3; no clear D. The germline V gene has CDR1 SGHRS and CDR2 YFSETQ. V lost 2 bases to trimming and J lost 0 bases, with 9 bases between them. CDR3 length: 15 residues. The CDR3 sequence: CASSFGPSSGNTIYF. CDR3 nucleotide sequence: TGCGCCAGCAGCTTTGGGCCTAGCTCTGGAAACACCATATATTTT.

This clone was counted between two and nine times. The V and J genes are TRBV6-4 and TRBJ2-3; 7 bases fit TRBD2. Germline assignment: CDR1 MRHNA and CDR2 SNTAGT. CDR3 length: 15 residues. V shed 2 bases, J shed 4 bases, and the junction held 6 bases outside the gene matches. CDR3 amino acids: CASSDRAGEADTQYF. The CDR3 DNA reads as TGTGCCAGCAGTGACAGGGCGGGAGAGGCAGATACGCAGTATTTT.

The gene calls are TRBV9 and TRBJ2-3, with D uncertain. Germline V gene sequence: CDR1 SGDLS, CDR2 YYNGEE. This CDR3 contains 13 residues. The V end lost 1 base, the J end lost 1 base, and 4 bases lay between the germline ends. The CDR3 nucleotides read TGTGCCAGCAGCGTAACAGGCACAGATACGCAGTATTTT. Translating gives CASSVTGTDTQYF.